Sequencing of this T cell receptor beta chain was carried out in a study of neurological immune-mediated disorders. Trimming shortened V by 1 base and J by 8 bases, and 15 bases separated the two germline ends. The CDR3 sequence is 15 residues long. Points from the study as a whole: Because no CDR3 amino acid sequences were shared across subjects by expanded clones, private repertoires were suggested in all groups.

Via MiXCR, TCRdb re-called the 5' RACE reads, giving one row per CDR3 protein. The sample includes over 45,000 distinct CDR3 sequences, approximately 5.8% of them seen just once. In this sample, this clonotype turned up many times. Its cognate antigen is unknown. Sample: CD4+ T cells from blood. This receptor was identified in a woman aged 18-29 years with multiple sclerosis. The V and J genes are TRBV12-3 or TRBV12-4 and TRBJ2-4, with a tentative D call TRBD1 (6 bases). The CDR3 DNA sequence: TGTGCCAGCAGTTTAGGCAGGGGATATGTCGACATTCAGTACTTC. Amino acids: CASSLGRGYVDIQYF.